Each of the 6 T cell receptor beta chains below was sequenced from the same sample in a study of blood T cell repertoires in COVID-19. Clones were sequenced by immunoSEQ multiplex PCR, and TCRdb holds only the in-frame ones, with some missing. This sample has approximately 270,000 clones, with 70% to 90% found just once. Sequenced: PBMCs or T cells enriched from blood (not recorded which). All receptors come from a man between 40 and 49 years old who had recovered from COVID-19.

Concerning this clone: The identical CDR3 is also encoded by other nucleotide sequences in the sample. The chain links TRBV6-1 to TRBJ2-3; 11 bases align to TRBD2. Losses at the gene ends were 0 bases for V and 4 bases for J; bases not matched to a gene: 3. The CDR3 has 16 amino acids. Germline V gene lookup returns CDR1 MNHNS and CDR2 SASEGT. The chain's CDR3 is CASSEALAGGPDTQYF. DNA for the CDR3: TGTGCCAGCAGTGAAGCCCTAGCGGGAGGCCCAGATACGCAGTATTTT.

The chain employs TRBV3-1 (or the pseudogene TRBV3-2) and TRBJ2-5; 8 nucleotides agree with TRBD1. CDR1 LGHDT and CDR2 YNNKEL come from the germline V gene (reference sequence). This CDR3 is 13 amino acids long. V trimming: 1 base; J trimming: 12 bases; junction bases outside the gene matches: 7. The CDR3 sequence: CASSQAPGQAKYF. CDR3 DNA: TGTGCCAGCAGCCAAGCGCCGGGACAGGCTAAGTACTTC.

This rearrangement joins TRBV9 to TRBJ1-2; 9 bases agree with TRBD1. CDR1 is SGDLS, CDR2 YYNGEE, per germline. With V trimmed by 4 bases and J by 8 bases, 6 bases remained unmatched. This CDR3 is 13 amino acids long. The CDR3 loop is CASSPTGGEGYTF. CDR3 nucleotides: TGTGCCAGCAGCCCAACAGGGGGCGAGGGCTACACCTTC.

The genes are TRBV28 and TRBJ2-7, with TRBD1 matching over 9 bases. V gave up 5 bases and J gave up 4 bases; unmatched junction bases: 6. Germline V gene lookup returns CDR1 MDHEN and CDR2 SYDVKM. The CDR3 sequence is 14 residues long. CDR3 sequence: CASSPRDREYEQYF. DNA for the CDR3: TGTGCCAGCAGTCCGCGGGACAGGGAGTACGAGCAGTACTTC.

This chain connects TRBV7-2 to TRBJ2-5; perhaps TRBD2 as D (5 bases). Germline V gene sequence: CDR1 SGHTA, CDR2 FQGNSA. This CDR3 has 15 amino acids. V lost 1 base and J 5 bases, leaving 14 bases between the germline ends. The CDR3 DNA reads TGTGCCAGCAGCTTAGGGGTCACCCGAGGGGAGACCCAGTACTTC. It translates to CASSLGVTRGETQYF. Supplemented by reference TRBV7-2 and TRBJ2-5, the full variable domain reads GAGVSQSPSNKVTEKGKDVELRCDPISGHTALYWYRQSLGQGLEFLIYFQGNSAPDKSGLPSDRFSAERTGGSVSTLTIQRTQQEDSAVYLCASSLGVTRGETQYFGPGTRLLVL.

For this clone: Germline and junction disagree at one end, which may indicate a read error. The V call is TRBV27, the J call TRBJ1-1; D remains ambiguous. The CDR3 consists of 14 residues. The germline V gene has CDR1 MNHEY and CDR2 SMNVEV (reference sequence). In DNA, the CDR3 is TGTGCCAGCAGTTTATCGACGGCCCTTGGAGTTAAAATCTTT. It specifies CASSLSTALGVKIF.